A single T cell receptor beta chain is shown here with its context. Its specificity is unknown. The CDR3 contains 15 residues. With V trimmed by 6 bases and J by 5 bases, 10 bases remained unmatched. Looked up from germline, CDR1 is DFQATT and CDR2 is SNEGSKA (reference sequence). This sample was taken from a study of CD8 T cells in Susac syndrome. General study findings and limits: Expansion of clones was not seen in the CD4+ T cell repertoires of Susac syndrome.

The RNA, roughly 0.5 to 1 ug, was put through reverse transcription using random hexamers. TCRdb re-called the immunoSEQ multiplex PCR reads through MiXCR, storing one row per CDR3 protein. The top ten hold around 0.1% of the sample, which has approximately 190,000 distinct CDR3 sequences, about 94% seen once. The V and J genes are TRBV20-1 and TRBJ2-1; TRBD2 aligns across 10 bases. The receptor comes from a human donor with Susac syndrome. Sequencing input: CD4+ T cells from PBMCs. CDR3: CSAPRLAGADNEQFF. The CDR3 bases are TGCAGTGCCCCGCGGCTAGCGGGGGCAGACAATGAGCAGTTCTTC.